The 24 T cell receptor beta chains below all came from one sample that was sequenced in a study of neoadjuvant anti-PD-1 for oral cavity cancer. TCRdb's table, derived via immunoSEQ multiplex PCR, lists solely in-frame clones and lacks some. This sample has 84,000 or so clones, with approximately 80% found just once. Specimen: PBMCs, collected before nivolumab (anti-PD-1) treatment. These receptors came from a person aged 40 to 85 with oral cavity squamous cell carcinoma.

CDR3 bases: TGCGGTAGCGCCTGGGGGGACGAGCAGTACTTC. Protein sequence: CGSAWGDEQYF. The chain carries TRBV20-1 and TRBJ2-7; D is possibly TRBD2 (6 bases). The CDR3 extends over 11 amino acids. CDR1 and CDR2 from the germline V gene are DFQATT and SNEGSKA (reference sequence).

The chain joins TRBV5-1 to TRBJ2-7; D is possibly TRBD1 (6 bases). CDR1 SGHRS and CDR2 YFSETQ come from the germline V gene. The length of the CDR3 is 13 residues. Here the CDR3 DNA reads TGCACTTCAGCCCGGGACACATCCTACGAGCAGTACTTC. Protein: CTSARDTSYEQYF.

The chain combines TRBV6-5 with TRBJ2-5, with D maybe TRBD2 (6 bases). Germline V gene data show CDR1 as MNHEY and CDR2 as SVGAGI. V was pared by 6 bases and J by 2 bases, with 10 bases between. The CDR3 is 13 amino acids. In nucleotides, the CDR3 is TGTGCCAGCAGACAGACTAGGCAAGAGACCCAGTACTTC. Protein product: CASRQTRQETQYF.

The chain is built from TRBV6-1 and TRBJ2-5; a possible D gene is TRBD1 (6 bases). The CDR3 has 14 amino acids. V was pared by 1 base and J by 5 bases, with 11 bases between. The germline V gene has CDR1 MNHNS and CDR2 SASEGT. DNA of the CDR3: TGTGCCAGCAGTGAAGACAGGGTAGGGGAGACCCAGTACTTC. It codes for CASSEDRVGETQYF.

This sequence joins TRBV5-5 and TRBJ1-2; the D is unclear. The length of the CDR3 is 11 residues. The germline V gene has CDR1 SGHKS and CDR2 YYEKEE (reference sequence). Trimming removed 2 bases at V and 8 bases at J, with 7 bases between. CDR3 DNA sequence: TGTGCCAGCAGCTTATTGACAGGCTACACCTTC. This gives the protein CASSLLTGYTF. Looking up the rest from reference TRBV5-5 and TRBJ1-2 gives the full variable domain: DAGVTQSPTHLIKTRGQQVTLRCSPISGHKSVSWYQQVLGQGPQFIFQYYEKEERGRGNFPDRFSARQFPNYSSELNVNALLLGDSALYLCASSLLTGYTFGSGTRLTVV.

The chain combines TRBV12-5 with TRBJ2-2, with 12 positions matching TRBD2. CDR3 length: 17 residues. The germline V gene has CDR1 LGHNT and CDR2 FRNRAP. Unmatched junction bases numbered 8, after V lost 0 bases and J lost 9 bases. CDR3 in amino acids: CASGLVTSGSNPRELFF. CDR3 nucleotide sequence: TGTGCTAGTGGTTTGGTGACTAGCGGGAGTAACCCGCGGGAGCTGTTTTTT. The full variable domain, with the rest looked up from reference TRBV12-5 and TRBJ2-2, is DARVTQTPRHKVTEMGQEVTMRCQPILGHNTVFWYRQTMMQGLELLAYFRNRAPLDDSGMPKDRFSAEMPDATLATLKIQPSEPRDSAVYFCASGLVTSGSNPRELFFGEGSRLTVL.

This rearrangement joins TRBV6-5 to TRBJ2-1, with 8 nucleotides matching TRBD1. From germline, CDR1 is MNHEY and CDR2 SVGAGI. The CDR3 runs to 14 residues. With 6 bases clipped from V and 5 bases from J, the junction kept 6 bases outside the gene matches. The chain's CDR3 is CASRTGTGHNEQFF. The CDR3 DNA is TGTGCCAGCAGAACCGGGACAGGACACAATGAGCAGTTCTTC.

This rearrangement joins TRBV9 to TRBJ2-4, with a possible D match to TRBD2 (6 bases). This CDR3 region has 17 residues. Germline CDR1 SGDLS, CDR2 YYNGEE. V dropped 3 bases and J dropped 7 bases, with 23 bases sitting between them. This chain's CDR3 is CASSASNGRGRPNIQYF. In DNA form, the CDR3 reads TGTGCCAGCAGCGCTTCAAATGGTCGGGGGAGACCGAACATTCAGTACTTC.

This chain uses TRBV19 with TRBJ2-5; tentatively, D is TRBD1 (6 bases). Between the trimmed V and J ends, which lost 10 bases and 1 base, there was a span of 10 bases. The CDR3 runs 12 residues. Per germline, CDR1 LNHDA and CDR2 SQIVND (reference sequence). This CDR3 reads CATGQIQETQYF. The CDR3, as DNA: TGTGCCACAGGACAGATCCAAGAGACCCAGTACTTC. Variable domain in full (rest from reference TRBV19 and TRBJ2-5): DGGITQSPKYLFRKEGQNVTLSCEQNLNHDAMYWYRQDPGQGLRLIYYSQIVNDFQKGDIAEGYSVSREKKESFPLTVTSAQKNPTAFYLCATGQIQETQYFGPGTRLLVL.

J is TRBJ2-3 and V is TRBV19, with a weak D call TRBD1 (6 bases). Germline V gives CDR1 LNHDA, CDR2 SQIVND (reference sequence). The CDR3 contains 14 residues. Deletions cut 4 bases from V and 6 bases from J, with 14 bases between. In DNA, the CDR3 is TGTGCCAGTAGTACAAAACAGGGATGGGATACGCAGTATTTT. Its protein is CASSTKQGWDTQYF.

A note on this clone: The germline gene is not matched at one end of the junction; a read error may be the cause. The chain combines TRBV27 with TRBJ2-7, with 7 bases lining up with TRBD2. CDR3 length equals 15 residues. The germline gives CDR1 MNHEY, CDR2 SMNVEV (reference sequence). CDR3 in amino acids: CASTPWGAGSSEQYF. CDR3 bases: TGTGCCAGCACCCCCTGGGGAGCGGGGTCCTCCGAGCAGTACTTC.

The chain combines TRBV2 with TRBJ2-2; perhaps TRBD1 as D (5 bases). The germline V gene has CDR1 SNHLY and CDR2 FYNNEI. Trimming cost V 4 bases and J 0 bases, with 12 bases left between them. The CDR3 extends over 16 amino acids. The DNA of the CDR3 is TGTGCCAGCAGTGTAAACAGGCCAGCGAACACCGGGGAGCTGTTTTTT. As protein: CASSVNRPANTGELFF.

The V gene is TRBV30, the J gene TRBJ2-4, with no clear D. Germline loops: CDR1 GTSNPN, CDR2 SVGIG (reference sequence). The CDR3 covers 15 residues. V was shortened by 0 bases and J by 0 bases, with 9 bases between the two germline ends. The CDR3 coding sequence is TGTGCCTGGAGTGTACAACCTCTAGCCAAAAACATTCAGTACTTC. Amino acids: CAWSVQPLAKNIQYF.

This clone was picked up a small number of times. The chain uses TRBV30 and TRBJ2-3, with D uncertain. The V end lost 2 bases, the J end lost 5 bases, and 11 bases lay between the germline ends. The germline V gene encodes CDR1 GTSNPN and CDR2 SVGIG (reference sequence). CDR3 size: 13 residues. CDR3: CAWSMQIGDTQYF. Here the CDR3 DNA reads TGTGCCTGGAGTATGCAGATCGGAGATACGCAGTATTTT.

The chain links TRBV5-6 to TRBJ2-7; a possible D gene is TRBD1 (6 bases). The CDR3 length is 14 residues. CDR1 is SGHDT, CDR2 YYEEEE, per germline. V shed 4 bases and J shed 0 bases, with 11 bases lying between them. The CDR3 is CASSRQASSYEQYF. CDR3 nucleotides: TGTGCCAGCAGCCGACAGGCGAGCTCCTACGAGCAGTACTTC.

This chain links TRBV21-1 with TRBJ2-7; TRBD1 reflects the table's D call only, with no check against the DNA. TRBV21-1 is listed as a pseudogene. The CDR3 length is 17 residues. The CDR3 DNA is TGTGCCAGCAGCAAATCAGGACAGGGGTCCCTTCCCTACGAGCAGTACTTC. It is translated as CASSKSGQGSLPYEQYF.

V usage is TRBV30 and J usage is TRBJ1-2, with a weak D call TRBD1 (6 bases). The CDR3 totals 13 residues. The germline gives CDR1 GTSNPN, CDR2 SVGIG (reference sequence). V gave up 2 bases and J gave up 7 bases, with 14 bases separating them. CDR3 residues: CAWSLGGRRGYTF. CDR3 in DNA: TGTGCCTGGAGTCTCGGGGGGCGTCGTGGCTACACCTTC.

The chain has TRBV4-1 and TRBJ1-1; D is unresolved. The CDR3 length is 14 residues. Germline V gives CDR1 MGHRA, CDR2 YSYEKL. V was clipped by 3 bases and J by 0 bases, with 8 bases between them. The CDR3 is CASSHPTVNTEAFF. CDR3 sequence (DNA): TGCGCCAGCAGCCATCCGACGGTGAACACTGAAGCTTTCTTT.

This chain links TRBV18 with TRBJ2-7, with D maybe TRBD1 (5 bases). CDR1 is KGHSH, CDR2 LQKENI, per germline. Between the trimmed V and J ends, which lost 0 bases and 2 bases, there was a span of 11 bases. CDR3 length: 15 residues. The CDR3 nucleotides read TGTGCCAGCTCACCACCATTCGCAGGGCCCTACGAGCAGTACTTC. Protein: CASSPPFAGPYEQYF. Combining the CDR3 with reference TRBV18 and TRBJ2-7 gives the whole variable domain NAGVMQNPRHLVRRRGQEARLRCSPMKGHSHVYWYRQLPEEGLKFMVYLQKENIIDESGMPKERFSAEFPKEGPSILRIQQVVRGDSAAYFCASSPPFAGPYEQYFGPGTRLTVT.

Only one count was recorded for this clone. The genes are TRBV4-1 and TRBJ2-3; 10 bases line up with TRBD2. The V and J ends lost 4 bases and 1 base, in that order; junction bases with no gene match: 2. The germline V gene has CDR1 MGHRA and CDR2 YSYEKL. This CDR3 has 15 residues. Written as DNA, the CDR3 is TGCGCCAGCAGCCGGGGGACTAGCGGCACAGATACGCAGTATTTT. Its translation: CASSRGTSGTDTQYF.

The sample holds one count of this clone. This chain links TRBV13 with TRBJ2-1, with D uncertain. V was shortened by 4 bases and J by 1 base, with 5 bases between the two germline ends. The CDR3 is made up of 13 amino acids. Germline assignment: CDR1 PRHDT and CDR2 FYEKMQ (reference sequence). CDR3 region: CASSSNSYNEQFF. CDR3 nucleotides: TGTGCCAGCAGCTCCAATTCCTACAATGAGCAGTTCTTC.

The CDR3: CASRKLAGGVLETQYF. CDR3 nucleotide sequence: TGTGCCAGCAGGAAATTAGCGGGAGGAGTGCTTGAGACCCAGTACTTC. J is TRBJ2-5 and V is TRBV27; 10 nucleotides align to TRBD2. The CDR3 has 16 residues. Germline V gene sequence: CDR1 MNHEY, CDR2 SMNVEV (reference sequence). The junction had 12 bases not matched to a gene; V was cut back by 6 bases and J by 5 bases.

V is TRBV10-3 and J is TRBJ2-7; tentatively, D is TRBD2 (6 bases). With 8 bases removed from V and 0 bases from J, the gap between germline ends came to 8 bases. Germline loops: CDR1 ENHRY, CDR2 SYGVKD. The CDR3 loop spans 12 amino acids. The CDR3 DNA sequence: TGTGCCATCGATAGCGGCTCCTACGAGCAGTACTTC. Its translation is CAIDSGSYEQYF.

The chain couples TRBV2 to TRBJ1-1; tentative D call: TRBD1 (5 bases). CDR1 SNHLY and CDR2 FYNNEI come from the germline V gene. The CDR3 extends over 14 amino acids. Trimming stripped 0 bases from V and 5 bases from J, with 10 bases between. The CDR3 DNA reads TGTGCCAGCAGTGAAGCGCGGGGGAGGACTGAAGCTTTCTTT. Its translation: CASSEARGRTEAFF. Drawing the rest from reference TRBV2 and TRBJ1-1, the complete variable domain is EPEVTQTPSHQVTQMGQEVILRCVPISNHLYFYWYRQILGQKVEFLVSFYNNEISEKSEIFDDQFSVERPDGSNFTLKIRSTKLEDSAMYFCASSEARGRTEAFFGQGTRLTVV.